This T cell receptor beta chain originates from a study of blood T cells in healthy people across ages. Next came a second PCR, run for roughly 6 to 11 cycles, which used a sample-barcoded 5' primer along with a J-beta primer mix. TCRdb called the 5' RACE reads again in MiXCR, with one record for every CDR3 protein. The sample records about 780,000 distinct CDR3 sequences, around 24% being singletons. The CDR3 contains 15 residues. V gave up 2 bases and J gave up 4 bases, with 11 bases separating them. Per the germline V gene, CDR1 is SGHTA and CDR2 is FQGNSA. The same data also went into a second study, on T cells of mothers and their children.

This TCR derives from a boy under 18 in good health. The sequenced material came from blood. The chain carries TRBV7-2 and TRBJ2-2; D gene ambiguous. This CDR3 is CASSLIGRSTGELFF. CDR3 sequence (DNA): TGTGCCAGCAGCTTAATTGGCAGGAGCACCGGGGAGCTGTTTTTT.